This T cell receptor beta chain was sequenced in a study of blood T cell repertoires in COVID-19. Per germline, CDR1 GTSNPN and CDR2 SVGIG (reference sequence). CDR3 length: 12 residues. The V end lost 0 bases, the J end lost 8 bases, and 10 bases lay between the germline ends. Measured with immunoSEQ multiplex PCR; TCRdb has only the in-frame clones, and not every one. The sample consists of around 220,000 clones, around four fifths of them appearing once. The source of this sequence is a woman aged 40 to 49 with active or convalescent COVID-19. Sequenced material: peripheral blood. The V call is TRBV30, the J call TRBJ1-2; D might be TRBD1 (5 bases). CDR3 amino acids: CAWSVVREGYTF. In DNA form, the CDR3 reads TGTGCCTGGAGTGTGGTCAGGGAAGGCTACACCTTC.